The T cell receptor beta chain under discussion was sequenced for a study of cytomegalovirus exposure and HLA in healthy donors. As for this clone: The antigen remains unidentified.

Study-level points and caveats: Several of the most significant clusters appeared, in a later analysis, to be linked to common viral pathogens. Diagnosis of cytomegalovirus status made by the classifier reportedly showed high specificity and sensitivity. A later examination showed that TCR association rates differed by HLA locus, with DRB1 most and HLA-C fewest.

Sampled while nominally healthy, donors likely had unrecorded immune exposures. In the PCR, 60 Vbeta and 13 Jbeta primers were used. The assay was immunoSEQ multiplex PCR, and TCRdb's table has in-frame clones only and misses some. The sample includes about 77,000 clones, roughly 80% of them seen just once. Germline CDR1 reads SGHNT; CDR2 reads YENEEA. V lost 5 bases and J lost 2, with 24 bases in between. The CDR3 sequence is 18 residues long. The rearrangement links TRBV11-3 to TRBJ1-1; a possible D gene is TRBD1 (6 bases). Sequencing used PBMCs. The clonotype originates from a middle-aged man in good health and CMV-seronegative. The DNA of the CDR3 is TGTGCCAGCAGCCCTGGACAGCGGGGAATTTATGGAAACACTGAAGCTTTCTTT. Amino acid sequence: CASSPGQRGIYGNTEAFF. The variable domain in full, with the rest retrieved from reference TRBV11-3 and TRBJ1-1, is EAGVVQSPRYKIIEKKQPVAFWCNPISGHNTLYWYLQNLGQGPELLIRYENEEAVDDSQLPKDRFSAERLKGVDSTLKIQPAELGDSAVYLCASSPGQRGIYGNTEAFFGQGTRLTVV.